The entry below gives a single T cell receptor (beta chain) sequence along with its context. Germline CDR1 reads SGHDT; CDR2 reads YYEEEE. Germline trimming cut 2 bases from V and 8 bases from J; bases unmatched to any gene: 6. The CDR3 is made up of 14 amino acids. These data come from a study of blood T cell repertoires in COVID-19. As originally analysed: Estimation of nucleated cell counts was performed using reference gene primer amplification. Clones were read by immunoSEQ multiplex PCR, and TCRdb kept only the in-frame ones, dropping some. V, J and clone size derive from that table, while D and trimming were established from the DNA sequence. The data show roughly 270,000 clones, with approximately 78% seen just once and approximately 5% held by the top ten. A case of COVID-19 had been met by exposed participants within 2 weeks before study entry.

V and J are TRBV5-6 and TRBJ1-4, with TRBD1 identical over 7 bases. The sequence was collected from a man between 40 and 49 years old who had been exposed to COVID-19. Sequencing was performed on PBMCs or T cells enriched from blood (not recorded which). CDR3 nucleotide sequence: TGTGCCAGCAGCTTTTGGGACAGAGGGGAAAAACTGTTTTTT. Protein: CASSFWDRGEKLFF.